Sequencing of this TCR beta chain was carried out in a study of vaccination and CD4 T cells after COVID-19. Overall study context: Sampling after COVID took place at a median of around 110 days (range 35 to 161) following diagnosis. The study collected post-vaccine samples a median 72 days after dose two, with a range of 14 to 241. Both day-14 and day-161-to-241 post-vaccine samples exist for a few convalescent patients.

As to time point: late sampling 161 to 241 days after vaccination in three convalescent patients. The germline CDR1 and CDR2 sequences are DFQATT and SNEGSKA (reference sequence). V lost 4 bases, J lost 7 bases, and 16 bases lay in between. The CDR3 is 13 residues long. Each CDR3 protein is one row after TCRdb ran MiXCR on the PCR reads. The sample holds about 28,000 distinct CDR3 sequences, under 65% seen once. Overall study findings and caveats: Analysis covered relatively few convalescent patients and lacked any early post-infection timepoints.

The table lists this clonotype with a few counts. The antigen remains unidentified. The receptor's source is a human donor who had recovered from COVID-19. This chain links TRBV20-1 with TRBJ1-1; D gene ambiguous. Specimen: CD4+ T cells from blood, collected about 7 months after SARS-CoV-2 vaccination. CDR3: CSAIGRVRGEAFF. The CDR3 coding sequence is TGCAGTGCTATAGGTAGGGTTCGGGGTGAAGCTTTCTTT.